Below are 8 T cell receptor beta chains sequenced from a single sample in a study of T cell repertoires in cytomegalovirus infection. TCRdb reanalysed the reads using MiXCR and keeps one entry per CDR3 protein. The sample consists of around 270,000 distinct CDR3 sequences, roughly 10% of them appearing once. Input material: PBMCs. The source of these receptors is a human donor in good health (CMV status not recorded). Some clones in this sample may be carry-over from other donors' samples.

This clonotype came up many times. The rearrangement uses TRBV7-3 and TRBJ2-1, with 7 nucleotides matching TRBD1. CDR3 length: 18 amino acids. Germline V gene data show CDR1 as SGHTA and CDR2 as FQGTGA. With V trimmed by 1 base and J by 3 bases, 12 bases remained unmatched. CDR3 bases: TGTGCCAGCAGCTTAAGTAGTAGACAGGGAACTTTCTACAATGAGCAGTTCTTC. This sequence encodes CASSLSSRQGTFYNEQFF.

For this clonotype: This may stem from a read error, because a much larger clone lies one nucleotide away. The V and J genes are TRBV7-2 and TRBJ2-6; 7 bases match TRBD1. CDR1 and CDR2 (germline): SGHTA, FQGNSA. There are 16 residues in the CDR3. In DNA form, the CDR3 reads TGTGCCAGCATCAAACAGGGGCTATCTGGGGCCGACGTCCTGACTTTC. The encoded protein is CASIKQGLSGADVLTF.

J is TRBJ2-7 and V is TRBV5-1; D not resolved. The germline V gene has CDR1 SGHRS and CDR2 YFSETQ. This CDR3 comprises 14 residues. V was clipped by 0 bases and J by 4 bases, with 11 bases between them. The CDR3 sequence: CASSLESGSYEQYF. CDR3 nucleotide sequence: TGCGCCAGCAGCTTGGAGTCAGGAAGTTACGAGCAGTACTTC.

The V call is TRBV30, the J call TRBJ2-2; D unresolved. CDR3 length equals 13 residues. Germline assignment: CDR1 GTSNPN and CDR2 SVGIG (reference sequence). Trimming pared 0 bases from V and 6 bases from J, leaving 8 bases between. DNA for the CDR3: TGTGCCTGGAGTGTAGTCGCGGCCGGGGAGCTGTTTTTT. Protein sequence: CAWSVVAAGELFF.

The V and J genes are TRBV12-3 or TRBV12-4 and TRBJ1-5; no reliable D call. The CDR3 has 15 residues. Between the trimmed V and J ends, which lost 5 bases and 0 bases, there was a span of 11 bases. The CDR3 region has the DNA TGTGCCAGCAGTCCCATCGGGGATAGCAATCAGCCCCAGCATTTT. Amino acid sequence: CASSPIGDSNQPQHF.

The chain combines TRBV7-2 with TRBJ2-7; 8 bases agree with TRBD2. The CDR3 loop spans 17 amino acids. Per the germline V gene, CDR1 is SGHTA and CDR2 is FQGNSA. J lost 7 bases, V lost 0 bases, and 14 bases had no gene match. CDR3 sequence reads: CASSLAHRGGRRGEQYF. The CDR3, as DNA: TGTGCCAGCAGCTTAGCGCACCGGGGGGGGCGCCGGGGGGAGCAGTACTTC.

Many counts were recorded for this clonotype. This chain connects TRBV7-2 to TRBJ1-4; no reliable D call. V lost 5 bases, J lost 5 bases, and 15 bases lay in between. Per germline, CDR1 SGHTA and CDR2 FQGNSA. The CDR3 spans 15 residues. Written as DNA, the CDR3 is TGTGCCAGCAGCCCGGATGGACGGTCAAATGAAAAACTGTTTTTT. Translation gives CASSPDGRSNEKLFF. Full variable domain (missing parts from reference TRBV7-2 and TRBJ1-4): GAGVSQSPSNKVTEKGKDVELRCDPISGHTALYWYRQSLGQGLEFLIYFQGNSAPDKSGLPSDRFSAERTGGSVSTLTIQRTQQEDSAVYLCASSPDGRSNEKLFFGSGTQLSVL.

This clonotype was seen a handful of times. The chain is built from TRBV5-1 and TRBJ1-1, with unresolved D. V was cut by 1 base and J by 5 bases, with 12 bases left in between. The CDR3 loop spans 14 amino acids. The germline V gene encodes CDR1 SGHRS and CDR2 YFSETQ. CDR3 coding DNA: TGCGCCAGCAGCTTGTTTTCAGGCGATACTGAAGCTTTCTTT. It specifies CASSLFSGDTEAFF.